Each of the 26 T cell receptor beta chains below was sequenced from the same sample in a study of early T cells in non-severe SARS-CoV-2 infection. TCRdb reanalysed the 5' RACE reads using MiXCR and keeps one entry per CDR3 protein. The table has 65,000 to 70,000 distinct CDR3 sequences, more than 9% seen once. The sample consisted of whole blood. These receptors came from an adult who was a healthcare worker with PCR-confirmed SARS-CoV-2 infection or an uninfected control (not recorded which).

This clonotype was counted many times. This chain joins TRBV3-1 and TRBJ1-2; tentative D call: TRBD1 (6 bases). V was shortened by 1 base and J by 2 bases, with 8 bases between the two germline ends. CDR1 and CDR2 from the germline V gene are LGHDT and YNNKEL (reference sequence). This CDR3 comprises 14 residues. CDR3 coding DNA: TGTGCCAGCAGCCAAGGAACAGGGAACTATGGCTACACCTTC. Its translation: CASSQGTGNYGYTF.

The rearrangement links TRBV12-3 or TRBV12-4 to TRBJ1-2; 7 nucleotides match TRBD1. J was trimmed by 8 bases and V by 3 bases; bases with no gene match: 6. The CDR3 covers 13 residues. CDR3 amino acids: CASSFGQDRGYTF. The CDR3 coding sequence is TGTGCCAGCAGTTTCGGACAGGACCGCGGCTACACCTTC.

The chain carries TRBV7-9 and TRBJ2-3; D is unclear. Germline values: CDR1 SEHNR, CDR2 FQNEAQ (reference sequence). CDR3 length equals 15 residues. V lost 1 base and J lost 2, with 10 bases in between. The CDR3 loop is CASSLGQADTDTQYF. For the CDR3, the DNA is TGTGCCAGCAGCTTAGGCCAGGCGGACACAGATACGCAGTATTTT.

In its sample, this clonotype was seen a few times. The J gene is TRBJ2-6, the V gene TRBV7-9; D might be TRBD1 (5 bases). Germline CDR1 and CDR2: SEHNR and FQNEAQ (reference sequence). The CDR3 is 16 amino acids. V gave up 2 bases and J gave up 4 bases, with 12 bases separating them. The DNA of the CDR3 is TGTGCCAGCAGCTTACCCGACAGAGCCGGGGCCAACGTCCTGACTTTC. Translation: CASSLPDRAGANVLTF.

In this sample, this clonotype turned up many times. The chain has TRBV7-9 and TRBJ1-1; D ambiguous. From germline, CDR1 is SEHNR and CDR2 FQNEAQ (reference sequence). V was clipped by 4 bases and J by 5 bases, with 14 bases between them. The CDR3 sequence is 14 residues long. The CDR3 region is CASSSFDRPTEAFF. DNA for the CDR3: TGTGCCAGCAGCTCCTTCGACCGGCCAACTGAAGCTTTCTTT.

This clonotype was found a few times. This chain links TRBV7-2 with TRBJ2-5; tentative D call: TRBD1 (6 bases). Germline CDR1 SGHTA, CDR2 FQGNSA. Trimming stripped 5 bases from V and 4 bases from J, with 20 bases between. CDR3 length: 16 amino acids. The CDR3: CASSEDTYRDPETQYF. The CDR3, as DNA: TGTGCCAGCAGCGAAGACACTTACAGGGACCCAGAGACCCAGTACTTC.

In this sample, this clonotype turned up many times. The V gene is TRBV2, the J gene TRBJ1-1, with TRBD1 matching over 8 bases. This CDR3 spans 12 amino acids. CDR1 is SNHLY and CDR2 is FYNNEI in the germline V gene. After removal of 8 bases from V and 6 bases from J, the junction contained 5 bases not matched to a gene. CDR3 nucleotides: TGTGCCAGCGAGGACAGGGTACCTGAAGCTTTCTTT. Translation gives CASEDRVPEAFF.

Only a few counts were recorded for this clonotype. The genes are TRBV30 and TRBJ2-1; 10 bases align to TRBD2. Unmatched junction bases numbered 8, after V lost 0 bases and J lost 12 bases. CDR1 and CDR2 (germline): GTSNPN, SVGIG (reference sequence). CDR3 length equals 14 residues. The CDR3 protein is CAWSVRLAGDWQFF. The CDR3, as DNA: TGTGCCTGGAGTGTAAGGCTAGCGGGGGATTGGCAGTTCTTC. Variable domain in full (rest from reference TRBV30 and TRBJ2-1): SQTIHQWPATLVQPVGSPLSLECTVEGTSNPNLYWYRQAAGRGLQLLFYSVGIGQISSEVPQNLSASRPQDRQFILSSKKLLLSDSGFYLCAWSVRLAGDWQFFGPGTRLTVL.

The chain carries TRBV6-4 and TRBJ1-4; weak D call: TRBD1 (5 bases). Per germline, CDR1 MRHNA and CDR2 SNTAGT. Trimming took off 4 bases at V and 5 bases at J, with 11 bases between the two ends. The CDR3 sequence is 14 residues long. The CDR3 protein is CASSAPGPNEKLFF. CDR3 nucleotides: TGTGCCAGCAGTGCGCCGGGACCAAATGAAAAACTGTTTTTT.

Regarding this clonotype: A much larger clone lies one base from this, so it may be a read error. The rearrangement uses TRBV20-1 and TRBJ2-5; D might be TRBD2 (6 bases). The CDR3 runs 13 residues. The germline V gene encodes CDR1 DFQATT and CDR2 SNEGSKA (reference sequence). Trimming shortened V by 7 bases and J by 5 bases, and 17 bases separated the two germline ends. As DNA, the CDR3 is TGCAGTGTTAGCCTCGGGCGGGGTGAGACCCAGTACTTC. Translated, it gives CSVSLGRGETQYF.

This clonotype was observed many times. The V gene is TRBV20-1, the J gene TRBJ2-7, with 10 bases identical to TRBD2. Per the germline V gene, CDR1 is DFQATT and CDR2 is SNEGSKA (reference sequence). The V gene end was trimmed by 1 base and the J gene end by 1 base; junction bases not matched to a gene: 1. The CDR3 extends over 14 amino acids. This CDR3 reads CSARGLAGSYEQYF. DNA of the CDR3: TGCAGTGCTAGAGGACTAGCGGGTTCCTACGAGCAGTACTTC.

This clonotype was seen at least ten times. The chain links TRBV20-1 to TRBJ1-6; no clear D. The CDR3 length is 13 residues. The V and J ends lost 6 bases and 11 bases respectively, with 17 bases between them. Germline loops: CDR1 DFQATT, CDR2 SNEGSKA (reference sequence). In DNA, the CDR3 is TGCAGTGCGTTGGAGGGTGGGGTCCCACCCCTCCACTTT. Residues: CSALEGGVPPLHF.

Comment on this clonotype: An end of the junction does not agree with germline; a read error may underlie this. This chain links TRBV7-6 with TRBJ2-2; weak D call: TRBD1 (5 bases). In germline, CDR1 is SGHVS, CDR2 FNYEAQ. The length of the CDR3 is 16 residues. The CDR3, as DNA: TGTGTCAGCAGCCGAGAGGTGGGGCGTCTGGCCGGGGAGCTGTTTTTT. It translates to CVSSREVGRLAGELFF.

This clonotype turned up a few times. The rearrangement uses TRBV5-1 and TRBJ2-7, with 7 bases that match TRBD1. Germline assignment: CDR1 SGHRS and CDR2 YFSETQ. The V segment lost 4 bases and the J segment 3 bases; nucleotides outside the gene matches: 4. The CDR3 loop spans 13 amino acids. CDR3 in amino acids: CASSRGQRYEQYF. The CDR3 region has the DNA TGCGCCAGCAGCCGGGGACAGCGCTACGAGCAGTACTTC.

Concerning this clonotype itself: A much more abundant neighbour one base away suggests this may be a read error. The rearrangement uses TRBV2 and TRBJ2-2; D is ambiguous. Germline values: CDR1 SNHLY, CDR2 FYNNEI. The CDR3 is 12 residues long. CDR3 sequence reads: CVSSEVPPQLFF. The DNA for the CDR3 is TGTGTCAGCAGTGAAGTTCCCCCCCAACTGTTTTTT.

This chain joins TRBV20-1 and TRBJ2-1, with TRBD1 matching 7 bases. The length of the CDR3 is 14 residues. V was clipped by 3 bases and J by 2 bases; unmatched bases: 4. Germline CDR1 is DFQATT and CDR2 is SNEGSKA (reference sequence). Here the CDR3 DNA reads TGCAGTGCTAGCGACGGGACAGCCTACAATGAGCAGTTCTTC. This codes for CSASDGTAYNEQFF.

This clonotype turned up a few times. One end of the junction fails to match germline, which may point to a read error. CDR3 nucleotide sequence: TGTGCCAGCAGCCTAACGGGGGCGCAGGGCTACACCTTC. It yields the protein CASSLTGAQGYTF. This sequence joins TRBV7-3 and TRBJ1-2; possible D gene TRBD1, 6 bases. Germline loops: CDR1 SGHTA, CDR2 FQGTGA. The CDR3 spans 13 residues.

This clonotype was seen repeatedly, ten times or more. The chain joins TRBV20-1 to TRBJ1-5, with D maybe TRBD1 (6 bases). Trimming removed 5 bases at V and 6 bases at J, with 11 bases between. Germline lookup yields CDR1 DFQATT and CDR2 SNEGSKA (reference sequence). CDR3 length: 12 amino acids. The CDR3 loop is CSAGTGPQPQHF. The CDR3 DNA is TGCAGTGCTGGTACAGGGCCTCAGCCCCAGCATTTT.

This clonotype appeared a few times. The genes are TRBV5-8 and TRBJ2-5; 7 positions agree with TRBD1. Germline V gene lookup returns CDR1 SGHTS and CDR2 YDEGEE. The CDR3 sequence is 15 residues long. V gave up 4 bases and J gave up 3 bases; unmatched junction bases: 9. CDR3 loop: CASSDAGTAKETQYF. In DNA form, the CDR3 reads TGTGCCAGCAGCGATGCCGGGACAGCCAAAGAGACCCAGTACTTC. The full variable domain, completed using reference TRBV5-8 and TRBJ2-5, is EAGVTQSPTHLIKTRGQQATLRCSPISGHTSVYWYQQALGLGLQFLLWYDEGEERNRGNFPPRFSGRQFPNYSSELNVNALELEDSALYLCASSDAGTAKETQYFGPGTRLLVL.

There are many counts of this clonotype. The chain is built from TRBV6-5 and TRBJ2-7; 9 nucleotides agree with TRBD1. Losses at the gene ends were 5 bases for V and 0 bases for J; bases not matched to a gene: 5. This CDR3 is 15 amino acids long. CDR1 and CDR2 (germline): MNHEY, SVGAGI. This CDR3 is CASSRSGQGSYEQYF. Here the CDR3 DNA reads TGTGCCAGCAGTAGATCGGGACAGGGCTCCTACGAGCAGTACTTC.

The sample holds many counts of this clonotype. The J gene is TRBJ1-1, the V gene TRBV7-6; D remains unclear. Per the germline V gene, CDR1 is SGHVS and CDR2 is FNYEAQ. This CDR3 contains 13 residues. Trimming left V 2 bases short and J 3 bases short, with 7 bases between. The DNA for the CDR3 is TGTGCCAGCAGCTTAAGGGATGACACTGAAGCTTTCTTT. Translating gives CASSLRDDTEAFF.

The V gene is TRBV3-1, the J gene TRBJ1-3; D unclear. CDR1 and CDR2 from the germline V gene are LGHDT and YNNKEL (reference sequence). V was shortened by 3 bases and J by 2 bases, with 2 bases between the two germline ends. This CDR3 spans 12 amino acids. The CDR3 loop is CASSQTGNTIYF. The DNA of the CDR3 is TGTGCCAGCAGCCAGACTGGAAACACCATATATTTT.

This clonotype was seen a handful of times. The chain carries TRBV19 and TRBJ1-5, with a possible D match to TRBD1 (5 bases). CDR1 LNHDA and CDR2 SQIVND come from the germline V gene (reference sequence). CDR3 size: 15 residues. V was clipped by 0 bases and J by 6 bases, with 12 bases between them. CDR3 loop: CASSIDLLGPQPQHF. The CDR3 DNA reads as TGTGCCAGTAGTATAGATCTATTGGGACCTCAGCCCCAGCATTTT.

The rearrangement links TRBV2 to TRBJ2-7; 11 nucleotides align to TRBD2. Germline V gene sequence: CDR1 SNHLY, CDR2 FYNNEI. With V trimmed by 8 bases and J by 4 bases, 4 bases remained unmatched. There are 13 residues in the CDR3. The DNA of the CDR3 is TGTGCCAGCTGTAGCGGGGGGGAATACGAGCAGTACTTC. Translation gives CASCSGGEYEQYF.

This clonotype was detected ten times or more. At one end the junction does not follow the germline gene, possibly because of a read error. J is TRBJ1-5 and V is TRBV6-2 or TRBV6-3, with D possibly being TRBD1 (5 bases). This CDR3 is built from 15 residues. Per germline, CDR1 MNHEY and CDR2 SVGEGT. The CDR3 DNA reads as TGTGCCAGCAGCTACTTGGGGGGAAGCAATCAGCCCCAGCATTTT. Translated, it gives CASSYLGGSNQPQHF.

The chain uses TRBV6-2 or TRBV6-3 and TRBJ1-5; D call uncertain. In germline, CDR1 is MNHEY, CDR2 SVGEGT. The CDR3 is 15 residues long. With 3 bases removed from V and 1 base from J, the gap between germline ends came to 10 bases. This CDR3 reads CASSYNTRSNQPQHF. The CDR3 bases are TGTGCCAGCAGTTATAACACCCGAAGCAATCAGCCCCAGCATTTT.